This T cell receptor (beta chain) came from a study of blood T cell repertoires in COVID-19. On the study more broadly: Spain, Italy and the United States supplied samples that represented acute and convalescent COVID-19. PBMCs, B-cell-depleted T cells, or T cells were the source of the cDNA or gDNA that made up the material.

Germline V gene lookup returns CDR1 MNHEY and CDR2 SVGAGI. Trimming left V 5 bases short and J 4 bases short, with 17 bases between. The CDR3 runs to 15 residues. In the original processing: The assay estimated nucleated cells by amplifying reference gene primers. Clones were sequenced by immunoSEQ multiplex PCR, and TCRdb holds only the in-frame ones, with some missing. The V and J calls and the clone size are those of that table, but D and trimming were determined from the DNA. This repertoire shows some 180,000 clones, 75% to 90% found once; its top ten account for approximately 8%. A note on this clone: Within the sample, other DNA sequences also encode this same CDR3.

This TCR was sampled from a woman aged 55-75 years with acute or convalescent COVID-19. Sequenced sample: peripheral blood. The chain is built from TRBV6-5 and TRBJ1-1, with a possible D match to TRBD1 (6 bases). CDR3 region: CASSREGGRGTEAFF. The CDR3 DNA sequence: TGTGCCAGCAGTCGGGAGGGGGGGCGCGGCACTGAAGCTTTCTTT.